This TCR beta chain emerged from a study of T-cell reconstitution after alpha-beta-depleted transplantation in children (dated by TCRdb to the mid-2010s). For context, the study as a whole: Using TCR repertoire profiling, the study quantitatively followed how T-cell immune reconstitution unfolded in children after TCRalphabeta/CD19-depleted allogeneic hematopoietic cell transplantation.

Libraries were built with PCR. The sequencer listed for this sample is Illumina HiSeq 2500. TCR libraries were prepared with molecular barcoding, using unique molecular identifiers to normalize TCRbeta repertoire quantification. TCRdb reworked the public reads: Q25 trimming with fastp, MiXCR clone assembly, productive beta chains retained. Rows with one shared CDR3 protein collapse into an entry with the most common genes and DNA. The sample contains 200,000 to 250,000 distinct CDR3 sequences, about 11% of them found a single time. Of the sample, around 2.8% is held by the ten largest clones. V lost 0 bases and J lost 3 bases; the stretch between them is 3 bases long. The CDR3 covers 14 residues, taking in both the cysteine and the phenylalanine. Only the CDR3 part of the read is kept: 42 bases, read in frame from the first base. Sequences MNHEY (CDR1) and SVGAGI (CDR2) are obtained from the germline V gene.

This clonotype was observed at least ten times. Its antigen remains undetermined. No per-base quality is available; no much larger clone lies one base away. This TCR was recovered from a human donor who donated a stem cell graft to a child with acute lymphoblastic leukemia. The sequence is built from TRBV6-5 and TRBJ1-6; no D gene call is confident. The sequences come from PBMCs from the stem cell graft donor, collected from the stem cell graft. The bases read TGTGCCAGCAGTTACTCAGACTATAATTCACCCCTCCACTTT. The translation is CASSYSDYNSPLHF.